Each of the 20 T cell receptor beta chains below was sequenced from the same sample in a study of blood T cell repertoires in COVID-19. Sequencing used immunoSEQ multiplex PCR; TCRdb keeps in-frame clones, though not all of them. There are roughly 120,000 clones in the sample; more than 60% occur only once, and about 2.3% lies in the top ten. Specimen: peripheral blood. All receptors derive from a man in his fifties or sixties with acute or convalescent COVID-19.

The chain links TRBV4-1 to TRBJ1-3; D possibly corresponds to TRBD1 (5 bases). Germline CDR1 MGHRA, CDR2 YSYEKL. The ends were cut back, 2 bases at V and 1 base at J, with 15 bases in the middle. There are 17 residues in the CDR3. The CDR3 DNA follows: TGCGCCAGCAGCCAACTGATCCCAGGGATGTCTGGAAACACCATATATTTT. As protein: CASSQLIPGMSGNTIYF.

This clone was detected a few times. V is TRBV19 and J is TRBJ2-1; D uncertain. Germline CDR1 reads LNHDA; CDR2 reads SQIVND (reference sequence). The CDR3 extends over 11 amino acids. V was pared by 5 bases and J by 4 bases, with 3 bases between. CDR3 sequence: CASSRYNEQFF. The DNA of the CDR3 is TGTGCCAGTAGTCGGTACAATGAGCAGTTCTTC. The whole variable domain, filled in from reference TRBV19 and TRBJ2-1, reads DGGITQSPKYLFRKEGQNVTLSCEQNLNHDAMYWYRQDPGQGLRLIYYSQIVNDFQKGDIAEGYSVSREKKESFPLTVTSAQKNPTAFYLCASSRYNEQFFGPGTRLTVL.

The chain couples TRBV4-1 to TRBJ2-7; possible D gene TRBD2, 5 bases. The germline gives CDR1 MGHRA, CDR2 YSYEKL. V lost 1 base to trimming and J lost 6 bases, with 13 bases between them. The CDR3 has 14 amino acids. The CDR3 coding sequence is TGCGCCAGCAGCCAAGGCGGACTTGGCCCCGAGCAGTACTTC. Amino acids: CASSQGGLGPEQYF.

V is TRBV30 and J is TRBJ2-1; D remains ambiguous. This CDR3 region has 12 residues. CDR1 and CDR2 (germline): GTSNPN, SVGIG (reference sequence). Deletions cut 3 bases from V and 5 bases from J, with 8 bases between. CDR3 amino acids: CAWSRQDNEQFF. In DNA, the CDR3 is TGTGCCTGGAGCCGTCAGGACAATGAGCAGTTCTTC.

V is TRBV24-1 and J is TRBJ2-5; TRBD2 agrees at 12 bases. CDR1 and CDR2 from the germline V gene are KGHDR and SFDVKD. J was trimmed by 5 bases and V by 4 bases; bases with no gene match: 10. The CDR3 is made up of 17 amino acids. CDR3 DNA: TGTGCCACCAGTGAGCCCTCTAGCGGGAGGGCCAGGGAGACCCAGTACTTC. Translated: CATSEPSSGRARETQYF.

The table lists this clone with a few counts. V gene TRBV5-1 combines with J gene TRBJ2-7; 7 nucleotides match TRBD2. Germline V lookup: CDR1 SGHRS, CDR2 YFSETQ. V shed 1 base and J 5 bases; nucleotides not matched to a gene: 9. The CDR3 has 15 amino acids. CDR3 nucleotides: TGCGCCAGCAGCTTGTCGGGGGAGGGCCCCAACGAGCAGTACTTC. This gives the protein CASSLSGEGPNEQYF.

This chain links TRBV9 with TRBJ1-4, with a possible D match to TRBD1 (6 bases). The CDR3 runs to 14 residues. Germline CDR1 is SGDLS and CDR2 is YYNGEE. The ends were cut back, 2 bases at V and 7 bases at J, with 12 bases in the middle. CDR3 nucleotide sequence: TGTGCCAGCAGCGTCTCGGGACACCCTGAAAAACTGTTTTTT. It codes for CASSVSGHPEKLFF.

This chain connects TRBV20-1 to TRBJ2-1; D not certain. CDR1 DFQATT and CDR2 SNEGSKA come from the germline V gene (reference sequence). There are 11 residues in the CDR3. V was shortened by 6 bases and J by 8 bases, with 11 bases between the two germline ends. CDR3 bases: TGCAGTGCGCGGAGAGTGGATGAGCAGTTCTTC. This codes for CSARRVDEQFF.

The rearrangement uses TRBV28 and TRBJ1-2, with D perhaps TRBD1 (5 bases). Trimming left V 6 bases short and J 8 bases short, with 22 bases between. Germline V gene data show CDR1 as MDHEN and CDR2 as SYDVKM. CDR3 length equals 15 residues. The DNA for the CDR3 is TGTGCCAGCAGCTCCCTTTCGTGGGGCCTAGTGGGCTACACCTTC. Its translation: CASSSLSWGLVGYTF.

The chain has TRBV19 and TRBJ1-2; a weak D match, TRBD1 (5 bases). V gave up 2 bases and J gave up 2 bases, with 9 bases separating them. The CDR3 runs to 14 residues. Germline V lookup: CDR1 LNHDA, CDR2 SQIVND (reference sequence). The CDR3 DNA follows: TGTGCCAGTAGTATAAATGGGGGGAACTATGGCTACACCTTC. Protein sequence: CASSINGGNYGYTF.

This CDR3 is CSVVRESTDTQYF. The CDR3, as DNA: TGCAGCGTTGTCCGGGAGTCAACAGATACGCAGTATTTT. The chain employs TRBV29-1 and TRBJ2-3; TRBD2 is a possible D gene (6 bases). Germline CDR1 SQVTM, CDR2 ANQGSEA. The CDR3 sequence is 13 residues long. V was pared by 4 bases and J by 3 bases, with 11 bases between.

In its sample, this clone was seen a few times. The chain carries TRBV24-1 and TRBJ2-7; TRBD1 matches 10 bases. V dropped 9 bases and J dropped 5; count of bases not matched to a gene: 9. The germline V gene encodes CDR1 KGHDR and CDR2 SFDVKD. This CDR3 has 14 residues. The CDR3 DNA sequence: TGTGCCACCTCTGAGGGACAGGGGTTCAACGAGCAGTACTTC. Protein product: CATSEGQGFNEQYF.

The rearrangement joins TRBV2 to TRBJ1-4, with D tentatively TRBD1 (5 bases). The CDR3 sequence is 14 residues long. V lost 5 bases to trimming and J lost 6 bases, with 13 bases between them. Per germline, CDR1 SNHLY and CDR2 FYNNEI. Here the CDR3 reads CASSMGGEHEKLFF. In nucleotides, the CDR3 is TGTGCCAGCAGTATGGGGGGAGAACATGAAAAACTGTTTTTT.

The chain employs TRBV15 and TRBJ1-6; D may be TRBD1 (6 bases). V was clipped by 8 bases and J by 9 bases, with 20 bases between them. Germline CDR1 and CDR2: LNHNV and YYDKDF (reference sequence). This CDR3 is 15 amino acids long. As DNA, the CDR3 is TGTGCCACCGCTCGGGAGGGGGGGGATTCTTCACCCCTCCACTTT. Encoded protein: CATAREGGDSSPLHF.

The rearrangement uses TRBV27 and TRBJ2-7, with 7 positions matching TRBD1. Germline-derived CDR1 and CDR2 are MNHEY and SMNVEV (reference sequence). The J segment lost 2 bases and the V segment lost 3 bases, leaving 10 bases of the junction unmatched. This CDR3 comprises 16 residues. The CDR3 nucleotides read TGTGCCAGCAGTTTGATAAGGGGGCCCCCTGCCTACGAGCAGTACTTC. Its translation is CASSLIRGPPAYEQYF.

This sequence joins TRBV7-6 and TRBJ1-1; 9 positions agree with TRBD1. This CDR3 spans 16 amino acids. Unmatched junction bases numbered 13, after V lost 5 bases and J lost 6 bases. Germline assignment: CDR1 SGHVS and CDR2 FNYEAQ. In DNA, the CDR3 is TGTGCCAGCAGCCTAAATTCACAGGGGGCAGGGGCTGAAGCTTTCTTT. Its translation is CASSLNSQGAGAEAFF.

CDR3 protein: CASSQTGGVGADTQYF. The CDR3 DNA follows: TGTGCCAGTAGCCAGACAGGGGGGGTCGGGGCAGATACGCAGTATTTT. V and J are TRBV19 and TRBJ2-3; 9 nucleotides agree with TRBD1. The CDR3 contains 16 residues. V was pared by 6 bases and J by 4 bases, with 11 bases of the junction left unmatched. The germline V gene has CDR1 LNHDA and CDR2 SQIVND (reference sequence).

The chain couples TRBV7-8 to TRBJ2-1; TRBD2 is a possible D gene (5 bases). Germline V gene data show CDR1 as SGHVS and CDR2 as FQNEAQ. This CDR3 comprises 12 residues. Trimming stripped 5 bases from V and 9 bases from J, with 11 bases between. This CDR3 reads CASSGIEGEQFF. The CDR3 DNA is TGTGCCAGCAGCGGGATAGAGGGTGAGCAGTTCTTC.

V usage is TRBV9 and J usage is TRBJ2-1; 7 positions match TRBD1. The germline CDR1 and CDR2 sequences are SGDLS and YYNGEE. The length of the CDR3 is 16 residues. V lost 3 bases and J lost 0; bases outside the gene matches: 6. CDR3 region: CASSAFSGGSYNEQFF. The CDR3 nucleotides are TGTGCCAGCAGCGCTTTTTCAGGGGGCTCCTACAATGAGCAGTTCTTC.

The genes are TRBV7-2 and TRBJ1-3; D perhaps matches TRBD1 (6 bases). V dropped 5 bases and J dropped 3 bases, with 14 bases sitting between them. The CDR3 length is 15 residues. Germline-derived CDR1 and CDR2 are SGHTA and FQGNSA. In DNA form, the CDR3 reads TGTGCCAGCAGCCCTCAGGGGCGAGATGGAAACACCATATATTTT. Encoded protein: CASSPQGRDGNTIYF.